The present entry profiles one T cell receptor (beta chain) with its context. The antigen is not known. Vbeta (60) and Jbeta (13) primers were used in the PCR. The table came from immunoSEQ multiplex PCR; TCRdb's copy has only in-frame clones and leaves some out. The sample carries over 150,000 clones, about 80% recorded once. CDR1 and CDR2 from the germline V gene are MNHEY and SMNVEV (reference sequence). V trimming: 6 bases; J trimming: 2 bases; junction bases outside the gene matches: 4. The CDR3 totals 14 residues. At collection, donors were nominally healthy, but unrecorded immune exposures were probable. The data stem from a study of cytomegalovirus exposure and HLA in healthy donors. Findings of the study overall: After further analysis at a later stage, 17,000 or so TCR beta sequences were associated with HLA alleles at 0.05 false discovery rate. Earlier findings revealed that most TCR beta V segments proved productive either about 87% or about 30% of the time.

Sequenced input: PBMCs. This chain joins TRBV27 and TRBJ2-7; 10 nucleotides align to TRBD2. The TCR was taken from a man aged 30-40 years in good health and CMV-seronegative. CDR3 nucleotides: TGTGCCAGCAGGGTCGGACTAGCGGCCTACGAGCAGTACTTC. As protein: CASRVGLAAYEQYF.